This T cell receptor beta chain was captured in a study of blood T cells in healthy people across ages (dated by TCRdb to between 2014 and 2016). About the study as a whole: In model experiments, template switching captured about one uniquely barcoded TCR beta cDNA molecule for every two T cells. The study measured age-related changes in TCR beta repertoire diversity using deep sequencing normalized with unique cDNA molecular identifiers. The donors were split into four age groups: young (average around 15 years), middle-aged (roughly 39), aged (roughly 68) and long-lived (about 74). To avoid experimental bias, donors of different ages were spread randomly across the sequencing lanes. For two donors (one aged 18 to 30 and one aged 80 or older), the study analyzed two additional independent replicas of 1 million unique cDNA reads from the same blood draw.

Study-wide conclusions, independent of this receptor: Observed TCR beta diversity correlated strongly with the percentage of naive T cells measured by flow cytometry. Estimates of total diversity based on one million sequenced T cells were considered lower bounds and underestimates. Since profiling was done on bulk unsorted PBMCs, naive and antigen-experienced compartments could not be conclusively compared. As age increased, observed TCR beta diversity per million T cells dropped in a roughly linear way, and a significant reduction was already evident by age 40. Because the CMV infection status of the donors was unknown, age-related changes in expanded clonotypes may potentially have been confounded. Compared with the aged group, the long-lived group had more naive CD4+ T cells, fewer expanded clones and increased TCR diversity, a pattern suggesting age selection.

The method was 5' RACE. This sample was sequenced with an Illumina HiSeq 2500. A second PCR of about 7 to 12 cycles was performed with a sample-barcoded 5' primer and a J-beta primer mix. A unique molecular identifier was introduced onto each TCR beta cDNA molecule by a template-switch 5' adaptor carrying 12 random nucleotides. Each sample yielded at least 3 million CDR3-containing paired-end reads. The Mint cDNA synthesis kit, primed by a TRBC-specific oligonucleotide, was used to synthesize first-strand cDNA from all RNA. Following uracil-DNA glycosylase treatment, a first 18-cycle PCR with universal primers M1SS and BC2_uni_R was performed on all cDNA. The paper's data handling went like this. For normalization, 1 million high-quality reads were randomly selected from each sample, with every read carrying a distinct molecular identifier. Instead of being binned into consensus sequences, reads that shared molecular identifiers were thrown out. MiTCR, run with a Q25 quality threshold and the strictest error-elimination algorithm, handled CDR3 identification, clonotype clustering and error correction. A nonparametric unseen species model using Euler transformation provided a lower-bound estimate of total TCR beta diversity. Starting from the raw public reads, TCRdb applied fastp trimming at Q25, assembled clones with MiXCR and retained in-frame beta chains. Here each entry gathers all rows of one CDR3 protein and keeps the most common genes and DNA. The authors' filters were not applied to this entry. Within this sample are some 920,000 distinct CDR3 sequences, with approximately 50% of them counted one time only. Over 20% of the sample goes to the ten largest clones.

At the junction V is shortened by 6 bases and J by 6 bases; bases outside the gene matches: 11. From cysteine to phenylalanine, the CDR3 is 15 amino acids long. Here the CDR3 DNA is all that survives: 45 bases in frame from base 1. Donors were 30 to 45 systemically healthy Caucasian individuals from Russia aged 6 to 90 years. Approximately 10 milliliters of peripheral blood were collected from each donor into EDTA-treated Vacutainer tubes. Ficoll-Paque density-gradient centrifugation was used to isolate PBMCs, with at least 6.5 million per sample. Trizol reagent was used to extract total RNA from PBMCs, with at least 5.5 micrograms per sample. Naive CD45RAhigh/CD27high T cell percentages were measured by flow cytometry on a PBMC aliquot from every donor. As regards this clonotype: Its cognate antigen has yet to be identified. No base qualities exist here, and no much larger clone lies one base off it.

The rearranged segments are TRBV12-3 or TRBV12-4 and TRBJ2-1, and 7 junction bases match TRBD1. The material sequenced was blood. This TCR was sampled from a woman in her sixties or seventies in good health. The DNA is as follows: TGTGCCAGCAGCCCCGGCCAGGGGGTGGGCAATGAGCAGTTCTTC. This translates into CASSPGQGVGNEQFF.